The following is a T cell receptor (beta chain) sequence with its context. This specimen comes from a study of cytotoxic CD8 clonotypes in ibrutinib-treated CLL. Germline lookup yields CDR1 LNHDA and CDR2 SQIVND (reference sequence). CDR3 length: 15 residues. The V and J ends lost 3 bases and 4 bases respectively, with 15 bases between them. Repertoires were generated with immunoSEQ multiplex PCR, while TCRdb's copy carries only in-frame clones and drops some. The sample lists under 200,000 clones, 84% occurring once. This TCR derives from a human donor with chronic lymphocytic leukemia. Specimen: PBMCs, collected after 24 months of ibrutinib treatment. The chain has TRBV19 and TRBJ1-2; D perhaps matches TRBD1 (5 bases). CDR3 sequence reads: CASSISGGSTYGYTF. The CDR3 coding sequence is TGTGCCAGTAGTATTTCCGGGGGGAGTACCTATGGCTACACCTTC. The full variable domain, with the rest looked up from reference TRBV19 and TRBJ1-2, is DGGITQSPKYLFRKEGQNVTLSCEQNLNHDAMYWYRQDPGQGLRLIYYSQIVNDFQKGDIAEGYSVSREKKESFPLTVTSAQKNPTAFYLCASSISGGSTYGYTFGSGTRLTVV.